One and the same sample provided the 25 T cell receptor beta chains below, sequenced in a study of beta chain features in type 1 diabetes. Study-level points and caveats: All four CD4+ subsets from Type 1 diabetes patients carried moderately but significantly shorter TCRB CDR3s.

For these TCRs, the target antigens are not known. The sequenced template was cDNA made from the entire isolated RNA. Profiled with immunoSEQ multiplex PCR; TCRdb holds only in-frame clones, not every one. This sample has some 350,000 clones; about 10% occur once, and the top ten carry about 0.63%. Sequencing was performed on central memory CD4+ T cells from blood. Every receptor here comes from a man aged 25-45 years with type 1 diabetes.

This clone has just a few counts. The chain recombines TRBV4-1 with TRBJ2-5; D not certain. The CDR3 is made up of 15 amino acids. V was shortened by 0 bases and J by 3 bases, with 11 bases between the two germline ends. Germline V CDR1 and CDR2: MGHRA, YSYEKL. CDR3 loop: CASSQDPAEKETQYF. CDR3 DNA: TGCGCCAGCAGCCAAGATCCGGCAGAAAAAGAGACCCAGTACTTC.

This clone was seen only a few times. The V and J genes are TRBV5-4 and TRBJ2-7; 11 bases line up with TRBD2. Germline-derived CDR1 and CDR2 are SGHNT and YYREEE (reference sequence). V trimming: 2 bases; J trimming: 5 bases; junction bases outside the gene matches: 3. The length of the CDR3 is 14 residues. The CDR3 DNA is TGTGCCAGCAGCTTAGAACTAGCGGGAGACGAGCAGTACTTC. Its translation is CASSLELAGDEQYF.

The sample holds a few counts of this clone. The chain has TRBV5-4 and TRBJ2-1, with D possibly being TRBD1 or TRBD2 (6 bases each). CDR3 length equals 15 residues. V was trimmed by 2 bases and J by 4 bases, leaving 13 bases between them. Germline CDR1 SGHNT, CDR2 YYREEE (reference sequence). The chain's CDR3 is CASSFSGGAYNEQFF. CDR3 bases: TGTGCCAGCAGCTTTTCCGGGGGCGCTTACAATGAGCAGTTCTTC.

The genes are TRBV7-2 and TRBJ2-2; D gene ambiguous. Germline V gene sequence: CDR1 SGHTA, CDR2 FQGNSA. Trimming removed 0 bases at V and 1 base at J, with 3 bases between. CDR3 length: 14 residues. CDR3 protein: CASSLAVNTGELFF. The CDR3 DNA is TGTGCCAGCAGCTTAGCAGTGAACACCGGGGAGCTGTTTTTT.

This chain connects TRBV11-3 to TRBJ2-3, with TRBD1 identical over 10 bases. The CDR3 totals 15 residues. Germline loops: CDR1 SGHNT, CDR2 YENEEA. The V gene end was trimmed by 1 base and the J gene end by 4 bases; junction bases not matched to a gene: 2. The CDR3 nucleotides read TGTGCCAGCAGCTTAGGAGGGACAGGGGCAGATACGCAGTATTTT. Protein sequence: CASSLGGTGADTQYF.

Only a few counts were recorded for this clone. The rearrangement joins TRBV7-8 to TRBJ2-5; 16 bases match TRBD2. The CDR3 is 20 amino acids. V shed 3 bases, J shed 1 base, and the junction held 11 bases outside the gene matches. The germline V gene encodes CDR1 SGHVS and CDR2 FQNEAQ. The CDR3 region is CASSFYSGTSGRAFQETQYF. The DNA for the CDR3 is TGTGCCAGCAGCTTTTATTCCGGGACTAGCGGGAGGGCCTTCCAAGAGACCCAGTACTTC.

This sequence joins TRBV11-1 and TRBJ2-6; no clear D gene. The CDR3 has 16 residues. CDR1 SGHAT and CDR2 FQDESV come from the germline V gene (reference sequence). The germline V and J ends were trimmed by 5 bases and 2 bases, with 13 bases remaining between them. CDR3 nucleotide sequence: TGTGCCAGCAGCCTACTCTATTCAACTGGGGCCAACGTCCTGACTTTC. It specifies CASSLLYSTGANVLTF.

The genes are TRBV2 and TRBJ1-4, with TRBD1 matching 9 bases. The CDR3 is 16 amino acids. Germline assignment: CDR1 SNHLY and CDR2 FYNNEI. Trimming took 6 bases from V and 8 from J; bases not matched to a gene: 13. CDR3 in amino acids: CASRVWDRVPGEKLFF. The CDR3 DNA reads as TGTGCCAGCAGGGTTTGGGACAGGGTCCCGGGCGAAAAACTGTTTTTT.

This clone was detected a few times. The rearrangement links TRBV27 to TRBJ2-1, with D hard to call. Trimming cost V 10 bases and J 1 base, with 5 bases left between them. The CDR3 is made up of 11 amino acids. CDR1 is MNHEY and CDR2 is SMNVEV in the germline V gene (reference sequence). CDR3 sequence reads: CATVSYNEQFF. CDR3 nucleotides: TGTGCCACCGTTTCCTACAATGAGCAGTTCTTC.

The chain couples TRBV28 to TRBJ2-7; D possibly corresponds to TRBD1 (6 bases). V lost 4 bases, J lost 2 bases, and 18 bases lay in between. CDR1 is MDHEN, CDR2 SYDVKM, per germline. This CDR3 region has 16 residues. The DNA for the CDR3 is TGTGCCAGCAGTTCCCGAAAGGGGGTCAGACCCTACGAGCAGTACTTC. It yields the protein CASSSRKGVRPYEQYF.

The chain is built from TRBV2 and TRBJ1-2; a weak D match, TRBD1 (6 bases). Per the germline V gene, CDR1 is SNHLY and CDR2 is FYNNEI. Trimming took off 6 bases at V and 3 bases at J, with 14 bases between the two ends. There are 14 residues in the CDR3. CDR3 sequence: CASSRDNGDYGYTF. CDR3 nucleotides: TGTGCCAGCAGCCGGGACAATGGTGACTATGGCTACACCTTC.

This clone was observed a few times. The CDR3 loop is CASSLGQGTHEQYF. As DNA, the CDR3 is TGCGCCAGCAGCTTGGGACAGGGGACCCACGAGCAGTACTTC. The chain links TRBV5-1 to TRBJ2-7; the match to TRBD1 covers 8 bases. Germline lookup yields CDR1 SGHRS and CDR2 YFSETQ. This CDR3 region has 14 residues. The trim removed 0 bases at V and 5 bases at J, leaving 4 bases unmatched.

This clone was found a few times. The chain recombines TRBV20-1 with TRBJ1-1; possibly TRBD1 for D (6 bases). Germline V lookup: CDR1 DFQATT, CDR2 SNEGSKA (reference sequence). Trimming removed 6 bases at V and 5 bases at J, with 10 bases between. The CDR3 totals 11 residues. The DNA of the CDR3 is TGCAGTGCGAGGGGGGGGACTGAAGCTTTCTTT. This encodes CSARGGTEAFF.

This clone was detected a few times. This chain connects TRBV5-4 to TRBJ2-3; 7 bases are shared with TRBD1. Germline-derived CDR1 and CDR2 are SGHNT and YYREEE (reference sequence). The ends lost 4 bases at V and 0 bases at J; junction bases unmatched: 11. The CDR3 extends over 17 amino acids. The CDR3 region has the DNA TGTGCCAGCAGCCAAGAGGCCAGGGGGTTCAGCACAGATACGCAGTATTTT. It codes for CASSQEARGFSTDTQYF. Together with reference TRBV5-4 and TRBJ2-3, the CDR3 gives the full variable domain: ETGVTQSPTHLIKTRGQQVTLRCSSQSGHNTVSWYQQALGQGPQFIFQYYREEENGRGNFPPRFSGLQFPNYSSELNVNALELDDSALYLCASSQEARGFSTDTQYFGPGTRLTVL.

The rearrangement links TRBV5-1 to TRBJ2-3, with 8 nucleotides matching TRBD1. The germline CDR1 and CDR2 sequences are SGHRS and YFSETQ. The CDR3 covers 14 residues. With 3 bases clipped from V and 6 bases from J, the junction kept 6 bases outside the gene matches. CDR3 nucleotides: TGCGCCAGCAGCTCCGACAGGGGTGACGATACGCAGTATTTT. As protein: CASSSDRGDDTQYF.

This sequence joins TRBV4-1 and TRBJ1-1, with TRBD1 identical over 8 bases. Germline values: CDR1 MGHRA, CDR2 YSYEKL. The CDR3 consists of 15 residues. With V trimmed by 3 bases and J by 8 bases, 11 bases remained unmatched. The DNA for the CDR3 is TGCGCCAGCAGCCAGGACAGGGACCCCTGGGGCGAAGCTTTCTTT. It codes for CASSQDRDPWGEAFF.

V usage is TRBV4-1 and J usage is TRBJ1-2, with TRBD1 identical over 9 bases. The length of the CDR3 is 16 residues. Looked up from germline, CDR1 is MGHRA and CDR2 is YSYEKL. The V and J ends lost 5 bases and 5 bases, in that order; junction bases with no gene match: 12. CDR3 nucleotide sequence: TGCGCCAGCAGCGCGGGACAGGGAGCGGCGGGTTATGGCTACACCTTC. Its protein product is CASSAGQGAAGYGYTF.

This clone was seen more than once but under ten times. The V gene is TRBV6-1, the J gene TRBJ1-5; 9 nucleotides agree with TRBD1. The germline V gene has CDR1 MNHNS and CDR2 SASEGT. The CDR3 runs to 15 residues. Trimming removed 7 bases from V and 3 bases from J; junction bases left unmatched: 7. The CDR3 DNA follows: TGTGCCAGCACACAAGACAGGGGGATCAATCAGCCCCAGCATTTT. This translates into CASTQDRGINQPQHF.

This clone showed up just a few times. The V gene is TRBV7-9, the J gene TRBJ2-3; unclear D gene. Germline assignment: CDR1 SEHNR and CDR2 FQNEAQ (reference sequence). The length of the CDR3 is 12 residues. Trimming shortened V by 6 bases and J by 6 bases, and 10 bases separated the two germline ends. As DNA, the CDR3 is TGTGCCAGCAGGGATGTCTCGGATACGCAGTATTTT. Residues: CASRDVSDTQYF.

This chain uses TRBV10-3 with TRBJ2-1; D could derive from TRBD1 or TRBD2 (5 bases each). This CDR3 has 17 residues. Deletions cut 4 bases from V and 2 bases from J, with 18 bases between. The germline V gene encodes CDR1 ENHRY and CDR2 SYGVKD. As DNA, the CDR3 is TGTGCCATCAGTGCCTCCGGGCAGGGACGGACCTACAATGAGCAGTTCTTC. It encodes CAISASGQGRTYNEQFF.

With respect to this clone: A much larger clone differs by one base, so this may be a read error. This sequence joins TRBV9 and TRBJ2-2; TRBD2 matches at 8 bases. Trimming cost V 0 bases and J 6 bases; bases outside gene matches: 10. The CDR3 is made up of 17 amino acids. Germline CDR1 SGDLS, CDR2 YYNGEE. The CDR3: CASSVDSGGRRAGELFF. DNA for the CDR3: TGTGCCAGCAGCGTAGACTCGGGCGGGAGGCGAGCCGGGGAGCTGTTTTTT.

In this sample, this clone turned up a few times. The V gene is TRBV6-6, the J gene TRBJ2-7; 11 nucleotides match TRBD2. Trimming removed 2 bases from V and 5 bases from J; junction bases left unmatched: 5. In germline, CDR1 is MNHNY, CDR2 SVGAGI (reference sequence). The length of the CDR3 is 15 residues. CDR3 nucleotides: TGTGCCAGCAGTTACGGTAAACTAGCGGGAGACGAGCAGTACTTC. Translating it yields CASSYGKLAGDEQYF.

This clone was seen more than once but under ten times. V usage is TRBV5-8 and J usage is TRBJ1-3; D might be TRBD1 (5 bases). The CDR3 runs to 16 residues. V was pared by 0 bases and J by 2 bases, with 12 bases between. From germline, CDR1 is SGHTS and CDR2 YDEGEE. The chain's CDR3 is CASSLGTYSTGNTIYF. In DNA form, the CDR3 reads TGTGCCAGCAGCTTGGGGACATACTCAACTGGAAACACCATATATTTT.

This clone was detected ten times or more. The V gene is TRBV28, the J gene TRBJ2-6, with 8 positions matching TRBD1. Germline loops: CDR1 MDHEN, CDR2 SYDVKM. The J segment lost 0 bases and the V segment lost 3 bases, leaving 19 bases of the junction unmatched. The CDR3 is 22 residues long. The CDR3 is CASSFPKGDRRMPHSGANVLTF. The DNA for the CDR3 is TGTGCCAGCAGTTTCCCGAAGGGGGACAGGCGGATGCCACACTCTGGGGCCAACGTCCTGACTTTC.

This clone has at least ten counts. The CDR3 DNA is TGTGCCAGCAGCTTTACTAGGGATATGGAGACCCAGTACTTC. Its protein product is CASSFTRDMETQYF. The chain carries TRBV7-8 and TRBJ2-5; possibly TRBD2 for D (5 bases). Trimming stripped 3 bases from V and 5 bases from J, with 13 bases between. The CDR3 spans 14 residues. The V gene's germline CDR1 is SGHVS and CDR2 FQNEAQ.